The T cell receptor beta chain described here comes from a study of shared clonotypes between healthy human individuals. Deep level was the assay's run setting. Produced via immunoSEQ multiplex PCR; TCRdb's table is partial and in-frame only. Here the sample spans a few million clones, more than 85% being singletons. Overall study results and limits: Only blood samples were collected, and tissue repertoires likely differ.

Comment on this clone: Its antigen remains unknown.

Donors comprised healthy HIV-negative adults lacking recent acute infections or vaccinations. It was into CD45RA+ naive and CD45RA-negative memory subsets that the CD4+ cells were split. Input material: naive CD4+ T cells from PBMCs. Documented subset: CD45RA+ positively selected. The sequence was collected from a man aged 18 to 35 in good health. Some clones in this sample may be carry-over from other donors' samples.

The DNA of the CDR3 is TGTGCCAGCAGCCGGGGACAGCCAGGAGATGAGCAGTTCTTC. Amino acid sequence: CASSRGQPGDEQFF. The chain uses TRBV7-3 and TRBJ2-1, with 7 bases fitting TRBD1. The CDR3 has 14 amino acids. V lost 5 bases, J lost 8 bases, and 9 bases stayed unmatched. Germline lookup yields CDR1 SGHTA and CDR2 FQGTGA.